The source of this T cell receptor (beta chain) is a study of shared T cell receptors in the human thymus. From germline, CDR1 is SGHDT and CDR2 YYEEEE. CDR3 size: 14 residues. Deletions cut 1 base from V and 6 bases from J, with 8 bases between. This clone has a handful of counts. Other DNA sequences in the same sample also yield this CDR3. Measured with immunoSEQ multiplex PCR; TCRdb has only the in-frame clones, and not every one. The sample contains over 650,000 clones, over 75% of which appear only once. This sample also belongs to another study, concerning human thymus T cells. As reported in that work: Thymus was obtained from resections taken during corrective heart surgery. The authors found apparently biased V and J gene usage in thymic and blood repertoires. Related research has reported that thymic repertoires overlap highly among unrelated individuals.

The V and J genes are TRBV5-6 and TRBJ1-6, with D tentatively TRBD1 (5 bases). The specimen sequenced was thymocytes. This clonotype was obtained from a boy in the first two years of life with a congenital heart defect. The CDR3 region is CASSLKGANSPLHF. CDR3 bases: TGTGCCAGCAGCTTGAAAGGGGCTAATTCACCCCTCCACTTT.